This TCR beta chain was sequenced in a study of blood T cells in healthy people across ages. It was with a sample-barcoded 5' primer and a J-beta primer mix that a second PCR of roughly 6 to 12 cycles was run. One entry per CDR3 protein results from TCRdb running MiXCR on the 5' RACE reads. This sample yields roughly 730,000 distinct CDR3 sequences, of which 56% are seen a single time; 20% to 30% belongs to the top ten. The CDR3 has 13 residues. V lost 3 bases, J lost 9 bases, and 12 bases lay in between. Germline V gene lookup returns CDR1 SGHTA and CDR2 FQGNSA. The source is a man in his forties or fifties in good health. What was sequenced was blood. The V and J genes are TRBV7-2 and TRBJ2-1, with D perhaps given as TRBD1 or TRBD2 (6 bases each). The CDR3 DNA reads TGTGCCAGCAGCTTTGAGGGGGGAGGTGAGCAGTTCTTC. Translated: CASSFEGGGEQFF.